This T cell receptor (beta chain) was captured in a study of cytomegalovirus exposure and HLA in healthy donors (dated by TCRdb to between 2016 and 2019). For the study in its entirety: An earlier analysis of 587 of the donors reported over 250 Gb of sequence data and 95 million to 140 million unique TCR beta sequences obtained from about 180 million T cells. An earlier analysis of some 600 of the donors applied high-throughput TCR beta sequencing to assess whether each TCR beta V gene segment acted as functional or pseudogenic. Every repertoire in the discovery cohort had been generated on one and the same sequencing platform. Using immunosequencing, the study profiled T cell repertoires from 500 to 800 subjects and related those repertoires to cytomegalovirus serostatus. Roughly 5 DR-DQ haplotypes were treated as single units for association and clustering because of strong linkage in the cohort. To predict cytomegalovirus infection status, the study brought together high-throughput TCR immunosequencing, statistical association of individual TCRs with disease status, and machine learning. Besides the first cohort of 550 to 750 subjects, a separate validation cohort made up of around 120 different subjects was used. About 300 gigabases of sequencing data and 80 million or so unique TCR sequences were included in an early release covering about 700 HLA-typed donors. Among about 390 genotyped donors of the cohort, an average of approximately 230,000 unique TCR beta nucleotide sequences were sequenced per donor, roughly 18% of them non-productive. In a later analysis, previously published TCR beta repertoires from 600 to 850 donors were re-analyzed and high-resolution HLA genotyping was added so that TCR occurrence patterns could be studied. Rather than using new phenotypic data, the later analysis identified candidate immune exposures from TCR beta sequences and from how often those sequences occurred across donors. Genome-wide SNP genotypes for about 55% of the roughly 670 donors were used in a later genetic analysis, which treated that subset as a discovery cohort. Among the approximately 400 genotyped donors, approximately 76% belonged to the genetic ancestry cluster associated with self-reported Caucasian donors. Donor age, sex, ethnicity and CMV serostatus were collected together with the repertoire data. The number of donors typed differed by locus, with roughly 620-640 for A, B, C, DRB1 and DQB1, 522 for DQA1, approximately 570 for DPA1, and approximately 470 for DPB1. The study aimed to test whether cataloging public T cell receptors could reveal signatures of past pathogen exposure. HLA typing covered class I and class II loci at four-digit resolution.

Worth noting for this clone: What antigen it recognizes has not been identified.

What the research found in general, with its limitations: Sequencing depth was assumed to be roughly uniform across donors in the presence/absence analyses, though that assumption may not hold. The only immune exposure information available for the cohort was CMV serostatus. In a later analysis, HLA-associated TCR beta chains showed more clonal expansion and lower generation probabilities than non-associated chains that were equally common. Cytomegalovirus status was reported to be diagnosed by the classifier with high specificity and sensitivity in both the original and validation cohorts. Assigning TCR associations to individual alleles was difficult when HLA alleles, especially DR and DQ, strongly co-occurred. Most TCR sequences were observed very rarely across donors, whereas some public TCRs were present in many individuals. According to a later genetic analysis, donors in an Asian-associated ancestry cluster had fewer N-insertions in productive TCRs than the roughly 700-donor mean. The authors suggested that the approach could potentially be generalized to other disease states and immunological phenotypes. A total of 150 to 200 TCR beta chains were listed by the study as associated with cytomegalovirus. The cohort was sequenced for TCR beta chains only, and without alpha or paired-chain data the features that could be detected were limited. Because HLA typing was unavailable for some donors at each locus, only the typed subset was used in association tests. A later analysis found that TCR association rates varied across HLA loci, with DRB1 alleles showing the most associated TCRs and HLA-C alleles the fewest. A further reported finding was that TCR beta sequences accurately predicted the HLA-A and HLA-B alleles for most subjects in the first cohort. In an earlier analysis of about 600 of the donors, most TCR beta V segments appeared in productive rearrangements about 90% or about 30% of the time, broadly matching IMGT annotations. According to a later analysis, parvovirus B19, influenza, CMV and Epstein-Barr virus appeared linked to several top co-occurrence clusters. Correlated functional status among segregating V segments might reflect linkage disequilibrium, but an unknown experimental factor could not be ruled out. V-gene and J-gene trimming of TCR beta chains was associated with a missense DCLRE1C variant in a later genetic analysis, and the association was replicated in an independent cohort. A cluster of highly shared sequence variants was judged likely to be a technical artifact of the sequencing pipeline. According to a later analysis, most CMV-associated TCR beta chains appeared to be HLA-restricted, and the HLA associations seemed to be driven largely by CMV exposure. Three of the identified cytomegalovirus-associated TCR beta chains were confirmed in vitro to be specific for cytomegalovirus antigens. A later analysis associated some 17,000 TCR beta sequences with specific HLA alleles at a false discovery rate of 0.05. Because counts were too low, about 18 rarely observed V segments, including chromosome 9 orphons, were excluded from the earlier analysis of a few hundred of the donors.

In total, roughly 710 healthy bone marrow donors made up the cohort. At the time of sampling, all cohort members were nominally healthy, though unrecorded immune exposures were likely present. The donor tested CMV seronegative, placing the donor among the 300 to 400 seronegative members of the cohort. A peripheral blood sample was collected from each donor, and TCR beta sequencing was performed on peripheral blood mononuclear cells. The Qiagen DNeasy Blood Extraction Kit was used to extract genomic DNA from the blood cell samples. Library prep was done by the immunoSEQ multiplex PCR assay. A mixture of 60 forward primers for TCR Vbeta segments and 13 reverse primers for TCR Jbeta segments was used in the multiplex PCR. Amplification of the CDR3 region of rearranged TCR beta genes was performed with a multiplex PCR assay on genomic DNA. The Illumina HiSeq System was used to sequence the amplified TCR beta libraries as 87-base-pair reads. The source study handled its data this way. Across the 500 to 850 repertoires, a later analysis counted roughly 84 million unique TCR beta chains, roughly 11 million of which were shared by at least two donors. A nearest-neighbor algorithm error-corrected the raw reads and collapsed the reads into unique sequences, merging closely related sequences to remove PCR and sequencing errors. Alignment of CDR3 sequences to IMGT reference sequences was used to assign V, D and J gene segments. For a sequence to be retained, a match of at least six nucleotides to both a V gene segment and a J gene segment was required. Rearrangements were classified as productive when the CDR3 lacked stop codons and remained in frame with V and J, and all other rearrangements were classified as non-productive. CDR3 was defined according to IMGT convention as the region running from the second conserved V-encoded cysteine to the conserved J-encoded phenylalanine. The earlier analysis of approximately 500 of the donors excluded sequences that lacked an unambiguous match to a single V gene segment. In an earlier analysis of 587 of the donors, a V segment was called functional when productive rearrangements were above 56.7%, and segregating when the standard deviation between donors exceeded 5%. A statistical classification framework was built for diagnosing cytomegalovirus status from the catalog of TCR beta chain sequences. In a later analysis, TCR nucleotide sequences were compared against IMGT/GENE-DB human TR gene sequences so that V and J genes could be assigned. A later analysis assigned CDR3 sequences and most-parsimonious VDJ recombination scenarios with the TCRdist pipeline. In a later analysis, each TCR beta chain was defined by its CDR3 amino acid sequence together with its V-gene family, and reads without a unique V-gene family were excluded. To address suspected cross-contamination and a sequencing artifact, a later analysis removed 592 highly shared, low-generation-probability nucleotide sequences. In a later analysis, a clonal expansion index was calculated for each public chain from normalized within-repertoire ranks of inferred template counts. In a later analysis, generation probabilities were computed using a VDJ recombination model fitted to out-of-frame rearrangements, and the results were checked against IGoR. In a later analysis, hypergeometric tests were used to score TCR-TCR, TCR-HLA and TCR-CMV co-occurrence, with a repertoire-size bias correction applied to TCR pairs. False discovery rates were estimated in a later analysis by permuting HLA or CMV assignments 20 times. A later analysis grouped co-occurring TCRs with DBSCAN, adding TCRdist sequence similarity when clustering within HLA-allele-positive subsets. For co-occurrence clustering, repertoires with fewer than 30,000 or more than 120,000 public chains were excluded, along with a handful of repertoires with anomalous nucleotide sharing. TCRdb retrieved this table from immuneACCESS and kept in-frame rearrangements only. Not all clones are present; in checked studies, unresolved V genes account for under half, and no reason is known for the remainder. V and J calls plus clone size are reproduced from that table; the DNA served to infer D and trimming. Per the sample table, the count is more than 95,000 clones. The ten largest clonotypes hold roughly 3.5% of the sample.

The TCR sequence derives from a man aged 40-49 years in good health and CMV-seronegative. The sequencing input was PBMCs.

The encoded CDR3 is CASSVRTGGKTEAFF. The nucleotides are TGTGCCAGTAGTGTGAGGACAGGGGGCAAAACTGAAGCTTTCTTT. Recombination connected TRBV19 to TRBJ1-1, with 11 bases matching TRBD1. As encoded in the germline V gene (reference sequence), CDR1 is LNHDA while CDR2 is SQIVND. The CDR3 measures 15 amino acids from cysteine to phenylalanine. Just the 45-base CDR3 DNA is kept, in frame starting at base 1. Trimming accounts for 5 bases at V and 5 bases at J, while the number of junction bases matched to no gene is 7.